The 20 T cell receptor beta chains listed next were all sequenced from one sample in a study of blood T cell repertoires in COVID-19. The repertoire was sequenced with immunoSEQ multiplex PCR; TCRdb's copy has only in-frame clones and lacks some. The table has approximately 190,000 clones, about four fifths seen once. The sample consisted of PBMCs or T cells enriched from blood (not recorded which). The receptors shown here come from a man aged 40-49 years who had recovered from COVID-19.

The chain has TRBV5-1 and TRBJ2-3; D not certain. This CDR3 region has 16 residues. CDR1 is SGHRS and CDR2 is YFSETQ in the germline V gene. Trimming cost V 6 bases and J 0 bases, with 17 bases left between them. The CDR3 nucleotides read TGCGCCAGCAAAGCTTATGCAGGCGAGAGCACAGATACGCAGTATTTT. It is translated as CASKAYAGESTDTQYF.

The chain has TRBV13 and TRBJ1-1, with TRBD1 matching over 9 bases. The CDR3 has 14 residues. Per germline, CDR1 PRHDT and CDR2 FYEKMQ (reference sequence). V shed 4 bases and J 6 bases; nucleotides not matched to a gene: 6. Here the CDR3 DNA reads TGTGCCAGCAGCTCCTCGGACAGGGGTCCTGAAGCTTTCTTT. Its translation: CASSSSDRGPEAFF.

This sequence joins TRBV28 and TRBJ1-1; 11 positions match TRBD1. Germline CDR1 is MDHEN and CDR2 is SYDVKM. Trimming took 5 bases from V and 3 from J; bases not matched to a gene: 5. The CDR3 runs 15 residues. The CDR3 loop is CASSGRDRGYTEAFF. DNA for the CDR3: TGTGCCAGCAGTGGGAGGGACAGGGGGTACACTGAAGCTTTCTTT.

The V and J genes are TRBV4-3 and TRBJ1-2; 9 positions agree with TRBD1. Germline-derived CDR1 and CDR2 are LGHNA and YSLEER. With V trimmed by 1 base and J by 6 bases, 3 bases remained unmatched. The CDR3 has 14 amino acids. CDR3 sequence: CASSQGDRVDGYTF. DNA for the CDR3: TGCGCCAGCAGCCAAGGGGACAGGGTGGATGGCTACACCTTC.

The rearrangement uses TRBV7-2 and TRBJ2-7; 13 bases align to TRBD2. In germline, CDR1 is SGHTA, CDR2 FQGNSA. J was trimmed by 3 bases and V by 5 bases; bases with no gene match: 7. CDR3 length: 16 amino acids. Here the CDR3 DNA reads TGTGCCAGCAGCCCGGGACTAGCGGGGAGCAACTACGAGCAGTACTTC. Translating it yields CASSPGLAGSNYEQYF.

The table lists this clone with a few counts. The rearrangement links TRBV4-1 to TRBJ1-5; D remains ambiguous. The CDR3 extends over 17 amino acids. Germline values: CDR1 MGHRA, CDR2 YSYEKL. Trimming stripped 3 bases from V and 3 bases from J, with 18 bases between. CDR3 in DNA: TGCGCCAGCAGCCACCCCAGCGGAAGGGCTCTCAATCAGCCCCAGCATTTT. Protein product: CASSHPSGRALNQPQHF.

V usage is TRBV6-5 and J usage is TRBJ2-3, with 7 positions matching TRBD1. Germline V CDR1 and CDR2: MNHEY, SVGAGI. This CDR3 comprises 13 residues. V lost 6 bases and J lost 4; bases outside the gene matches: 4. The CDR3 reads CASRWQGADTQYF. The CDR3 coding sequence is TGTGCCAGCAGGTGGCAGGGGGCAGATACGCAGTATTTT.

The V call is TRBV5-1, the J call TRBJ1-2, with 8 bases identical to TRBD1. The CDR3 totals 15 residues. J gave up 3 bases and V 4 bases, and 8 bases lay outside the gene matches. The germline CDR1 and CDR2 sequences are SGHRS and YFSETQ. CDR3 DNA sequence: TGCGCCAGCAGCGTGGGGACAGGAGGCGACTATGGCTACACCTTC. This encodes CASSVGTGGDYGYTF. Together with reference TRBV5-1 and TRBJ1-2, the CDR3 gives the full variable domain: KAGVTQTPRYLIKTRGQQVTLSCSPISGHRSVSWYQQTPGQGLQFLFEYFSETQRNKGNFPGRFSGRQFSNSRSEMNVSTLELGDSALYLCASSVGTGGDYGYTFGSGTRLTVV.

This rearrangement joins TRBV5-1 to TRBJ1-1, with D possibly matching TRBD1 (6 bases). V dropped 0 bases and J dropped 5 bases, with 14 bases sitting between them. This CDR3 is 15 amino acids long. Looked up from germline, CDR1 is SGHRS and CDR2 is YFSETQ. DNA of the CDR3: TGCGCCAGCAGCTTGGAAACAGGGACGGGGACTGAAGCTTTCTTT. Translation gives CASSLETGTGTEAFF.

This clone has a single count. The CDR3 is CASSLKGPGGSEAFF. The CDR3 DNA is TGCGCCAGCAGCTTGAAGGGGCCCGGCGGGAGTGAAGCTTTCTTT. V and J are TRBV5-1 and TRBJ1-1; tentative D call: TRBD1 (5 bases). CDR3 size: 15 residues. Trimming pared 1 base from V and 7 bases from J, leaving 17 bases between. CDR1 is SGHRS, CDR2 YFSETQ, per germline.

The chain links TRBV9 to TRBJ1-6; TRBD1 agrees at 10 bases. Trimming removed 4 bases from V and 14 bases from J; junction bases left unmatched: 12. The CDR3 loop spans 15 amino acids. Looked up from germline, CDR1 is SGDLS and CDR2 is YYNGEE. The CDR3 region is CASSPRVGTGVSLHF. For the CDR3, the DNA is TGTGCCAGCAGCCCAAGGGTGGGGACAGGGGTCTCCCTCCACTTT.

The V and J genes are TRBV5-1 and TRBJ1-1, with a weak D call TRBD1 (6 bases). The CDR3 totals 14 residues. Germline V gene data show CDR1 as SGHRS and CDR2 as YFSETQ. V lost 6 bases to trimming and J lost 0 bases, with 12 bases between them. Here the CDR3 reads CASKGGTMNTEAFF. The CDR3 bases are TGCGCCAGCAAGGGGGGGACGATGAACACTGAAGCTTTCTTT.

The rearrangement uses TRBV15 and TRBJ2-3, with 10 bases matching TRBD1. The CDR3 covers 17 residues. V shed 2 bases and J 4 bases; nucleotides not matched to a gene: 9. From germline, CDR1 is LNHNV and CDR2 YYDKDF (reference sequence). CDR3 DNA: TGTGCCACCAGCAGATCTATCGACAGGGGGCAAGCAGATACGCAGTATTTT. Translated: CATSRSIDRGQADTQYF.

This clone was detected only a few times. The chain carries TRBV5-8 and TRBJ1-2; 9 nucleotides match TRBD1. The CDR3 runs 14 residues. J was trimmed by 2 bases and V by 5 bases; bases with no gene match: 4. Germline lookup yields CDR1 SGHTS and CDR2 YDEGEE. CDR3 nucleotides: TGTGCCAGCAGGATGGGACAGGGAAACTATGGCTACACCTTC. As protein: CASRMGQGNYGYTF.

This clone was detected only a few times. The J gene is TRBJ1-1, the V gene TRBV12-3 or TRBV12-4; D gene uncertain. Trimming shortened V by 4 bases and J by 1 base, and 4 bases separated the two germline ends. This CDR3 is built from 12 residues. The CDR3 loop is CASSYTNTEAFF. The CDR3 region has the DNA TGTGCCAGCAGTTACACGAACACTGAAGCTTTCTTT.

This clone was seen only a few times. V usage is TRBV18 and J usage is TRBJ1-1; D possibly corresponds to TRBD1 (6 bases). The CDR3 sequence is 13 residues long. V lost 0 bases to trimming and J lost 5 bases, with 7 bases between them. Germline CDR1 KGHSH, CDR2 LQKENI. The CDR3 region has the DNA TGTGCCAGCTCACCACCTCAGGGGACTGAAGCTTTCTTT. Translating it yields CASSPPQGTEAFF.

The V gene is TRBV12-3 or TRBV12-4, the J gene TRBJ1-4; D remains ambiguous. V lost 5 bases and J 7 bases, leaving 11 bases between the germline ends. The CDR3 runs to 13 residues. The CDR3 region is CASSHDIIEKLFF. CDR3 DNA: TGTGCCAGCAGTCATGACATTATTGAAAAACTGTTTTTT.

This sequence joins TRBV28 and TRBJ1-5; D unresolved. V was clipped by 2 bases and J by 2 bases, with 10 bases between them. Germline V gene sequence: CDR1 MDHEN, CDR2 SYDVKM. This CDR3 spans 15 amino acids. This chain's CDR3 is CASSLGWRGNQPQHF. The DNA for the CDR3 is TGTGCCAGCAGTTTAGGCTGGAGGGGCAATCAGCCCCAGCATTTT.

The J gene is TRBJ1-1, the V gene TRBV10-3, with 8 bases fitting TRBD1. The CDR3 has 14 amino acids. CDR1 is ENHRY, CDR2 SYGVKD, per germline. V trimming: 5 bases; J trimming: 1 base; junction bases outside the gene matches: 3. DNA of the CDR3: TGTGCCATCAGTCAGGGGGCGCCGAACACTGAAGCTTTCTTT. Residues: CAISQGAPNTEAFF.

The CDR3 loop reads CAISTGTGNYEQYF. The CDR3 bases are TGTGCCATCAGCACCGGGACAGGGAATTACGAGCAGTACTTC. V usage is TRBV10-3 and J usage is TRBJ2-7, with TRBD1 identical over 9 bases. Losses at the gene ends were 6 bases for V and 4 bases for J; bases not matched to a gene: 7. The CDR3 is 14 residues long. The V gene's germline CDR1 is ENHRY and CDR2 SYGVKD.